This TCR beta chain was sequenced for a study of shared clonotypes between healthy human individuals (dated by TCRdb to 2020 to 2022). Regarding the research as a whole: The cohort comprised a couple of women and a few men aged 18 to 49 years. Leukapheresis yielded between about 0.8 and 9.5 billion PBMCs per donor. For each donor, three plates each were used for CD4 naive and CD4 memory, two plates were used for CD8 naive, and one plate was used for CD8 memory. The study deeply sequenced blood TCR repertoires of about five healthy adults to estimate repertoire size and the extent of clonotype sharing between individuals. Libraries were prepared and TCR repertoires were sequenced by different laboratories using diverse techniques, in order to increase sequencing depth and limit assay-specific biases. Results the study describes overall, beyond this receptor: The small number of donors limited the genetic and exposure-history diversity represented. Rarefaction of sorted-subset datasets indicated incomplete sequencing despite the large sequencing depth. When four donors were compared, the shared fraction of clonotypes was about 5.5% for naive CD4, around 3.6% for naive CD8, more than 2% for memory CD4, and less than 0.45% for memory CD8. Naive subsets generally had larger estimated clonotype richness than memory subsets did. Only blood was sampled, and tissue TCR repertoires likely differ from those in blood. Compared with non-shared clonotypes, the clonotypes found in all four sorted-subset donors had higher generation probabilities. Based on pairwise subsampling, the degree of clonotype sharing among donors was expected to be affected by sequencing depth.

From V the trimming removes 5 bases and from J it removes 1 base, while the gene matches leave 1 base of the junction unaccounted for. Looking up the germline V gene yields CDR1 SGHNT and CDR2 YENEEA. From the cysteine up to the phenylalanine, the CDR3 has a length of 14 residues. Here the CDR3 DNA is all that survives: 42 bases in frame from base 1. This clone was seen a handful of times. The specificity of this receptor is unknown. No base quality information exists; no much larger clone differs at one position. Healthy HIV-negative adults with no recently reported acute infections or vaccinations were included as donors. Every donor was a Caucasian adult residing in Nashville, Tennessee, USA. CD4+ T cells were enriched through magnetic negative selection, after which naive cells were positively selected on CD45RA and the remaining negative fraction served as the memory subset. Blood was obtained by leukapheresis, after which PBMCs were separated by Ficoll-Histopaque density gradient centrifugation and cryopreserved in liquid nitrogen vapor phase. Analytical flow cytometry was used to check the purity and quantity of every magnetically sorted T cell population. Each sorted fraction had its genomic DNA isolated and then quantified by UV absorbance on a Nanodrop 2000c.

TCR CDR3 regions were amplified from genomic DNA by multiplex PCR using the deep immunoSEQ assay. For each cell subset, the extracted genomic DNA was distributed evenly across all wells of several immunoSEQ 96-well plates, and each plate served as one replicate. Each replicate PCR for sorted subsets received around 210 ng genomic DNA, equal to about 30,000 T cell genomes. The purified libraries were quantified using a Qubit 3.0 fluorometer, sized with a Bioanalyzer 2100, and then quantified again using the KAPA Library Quantification kit. A separate single-read 150-cycle Illumina NextSeq 550 flow cell was used to sequence each immunoSEQ 96-well plate. The authors' analysis ran thus. Because the immunoSEQ output included only junctional sequences and no quality scores, the filtering could not be the same as the filtering used for full-length reads. To assign V/J genes and CDR3, sequences were annotated against IMGT germline references using PyIR, a Python wrapper for IgBLAST v1.9. Reads with weak V/J assignments (E-value above 1e-6), missing CDR3, stop codons, out-of-frame junctions, or ambiguous translated residues were removed. V3J clonotypes were defined as sequences sharing the same inferred V gene, J gene, and CDR3 amino acid sequence. The percentage overlap between two repertoires was calculated by dividing the number of shared unique clonotypes by the size of the smaller repertoire. Three approaches were used to assess repertoire richness: RTK rarefaction, the Chao1 estimator, and Recon v2.1 estimates of unobserved clonotypes. Generation probabilities were computed with OLGA for all TCRbeta clonotypes obtained by the gDNA method from several donors. In TCRdb, the immuneACCESS table is reduced to in-frame sequences with V and J assigned. These tables do not hold every clone; where another copy was compared, an unresolved V gene accounts for under half, and the others remain unexplained. V and J calls and clone size are those listed in that table; D and trimming were worked out from the DNA. The sample table records 950,000 to 1,300,000 clones; about 75% of these occur just once. The ten top clones hold 1.4% to 1.5% of the sample.

The rearranged segments are TRBV11-3 and TRBJ2-2, and TRBD1 matches 7 of the central bases. Sequencing used memory CD4+ T cells sorted from blood. The cell subset or site label for this specimen denotes: CD45RA-negative fraction. This clonotype originated in a man younger than 35 in good health. The CDR3 protein: CASSHRGNTGELFF. The nucleotide sequence reads as follows: TGTGCCAGCAGCCACAGGGGGAACACCGGGGAGCTGTTTTTT. The full variable domain, completed from the reference TRBV11-3 and TRBJ2-2 proteins outside the CDR3, reads EAGVVQSPRYKIIEKKQPVAFWCNPISGHNTLYWYLQNLGQGPELLIRYENEEAVDDSQLPKDRFSAERLKGVDSTLKIQPAELGDSAVYLCASSHRGNTGELFFGEGSRLTVL.